The source of this T cell receptor (beta chain) is a study of T-cell reconstitution after alpha-beta-depleted transplantation in children. Looked up from germline, CDR1 is LGHDT and CDR2 is YNNKEL (reference sequence). Trimming stripped 2 bases from V and 0 bases from J, with 3 bases between. This CDR3 is 13 amino acids long. This clonotype was picked up many times. Researchers prepared the TCRbeta library using unique molecular identifiers, the study reports. MiXCR was run by TCRdb on the PCR reads, yielding one entry per CDR3 protein. The data hold hundreds of thousands of distinct CDR3 sequences, with 12% observed a single time.

The source is a human donor who donated a stem cell graft to a child with acute lymphoblastic leukemia. The specimen was PBMCs from the stem cell graft donor, collected from the stem cell graft. The chain links TRBV3-1 to TRBJ2-3; no definite D call. The CDR3 DNA is TGTGCCAGCAGCCAACGCAGCACAGATACGCAGTATTTT. This codes for CASSQRSTDTQYF.